The sequence of this T cell receptor (beta chain) was determined in a study of identical twins. MiXCR, run by TCRdb on the 5' RACE reads, gives a single entry per CDR3 protein. The sample lists fewer than 500,000 distinct CDR3 sequences, approximately 24% occurring once. Germline V gives CDR1 DFQATT, CDR2 SNEGSKA (reference sequence). This CDR3 contains 13 residues. V was trimmed by 4 bases and J by 4 bases, leaving 14 bases between them. These data were also filed under a second study, of T cells expressing NK-cell markers. That paper notes: In several donors, these clonotypes also led the CD3+CD56-NKG2C+ fraction.

The chain joins TRBV20-1 to TRBJ2-7; weak D call: TRBD2 (6 bases). The sample was CD4+ T cells sorted from blood. This TCR was sampled from a woman younger than 30 in good health. Written as DNA, the CDR3 is TGCAGTGCTAATCCCCCGGGAGTTTACGAGCAGTACTTC. Protein product: CSANPPGVYEQYF.